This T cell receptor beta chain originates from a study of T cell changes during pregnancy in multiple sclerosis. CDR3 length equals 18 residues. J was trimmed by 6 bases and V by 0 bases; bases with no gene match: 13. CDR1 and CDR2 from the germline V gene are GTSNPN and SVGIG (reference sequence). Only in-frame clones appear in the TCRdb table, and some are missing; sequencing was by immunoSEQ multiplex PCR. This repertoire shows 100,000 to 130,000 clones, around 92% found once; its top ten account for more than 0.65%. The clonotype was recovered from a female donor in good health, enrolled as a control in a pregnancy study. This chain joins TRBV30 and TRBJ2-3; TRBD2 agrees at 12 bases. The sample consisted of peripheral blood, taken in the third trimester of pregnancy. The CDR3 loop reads CAWSVRTTTSGGTDTQYF. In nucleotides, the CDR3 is TGTGCCTGGAGTGTACGTACCACTACTAGCGGGGGGACCGATACGCAGTATTTT.